The rows below give T cell receptor beta chains drawn from one sample of a study of T cell repertoires in cytomegalovirus infection. TCRdb reprocessed the reads via MiXCR and lists one record per CDR3 protein. The data contain around 190,000 distinct CDR3 sequences, 13% to 15% of them seen just once; the ten biggest clones take up 25% to 30%. The sample comprised PBMCs. All receptors derive from a human donor in good health (CMV status not recorded). Some clones in this sample may be carry-over from other donors' samples. Both conserved end residues are part of each CDR3. Each record gives: V gene, D gene, J gene, clone size, CDR3 protein. D genes are given only for firm matches. The size field is filled for only some rows; it gives once, few, many or a size class.

>TRBV7-2|.|TRBJ2-2|.
CASSPRDYTNTGELFF
>TRBV7-9|TRBD2|TRBJ2-3|many
CASSSQIPGGLAEFTDTQYF
>TRBV11-2|TRBD2|TRBJ2-1|many
CASSSVAGGPVNEQFF
>TRBV12-3/TRBV12-4|.|TRBJ2-1|many
CASGSSNEQFF
>TRBV29-1|.|TRBJ2-1|.
CSVDDGTGSYNEQFF
>TRBV29-1|.|TRBJ2-3|many
CSAPLGQRDTQYF
>TRBV7-2|.|TRBJ2-1|many
CASSLSSDRVWVSYNEQFF
>TRBV2|TRBD1|TRBJ1-5|few
CASSMDREGNQPQHF
>TRBV7-9|.|TRBJ2-1|few
CASSLLEGGFNEQFF
>TRBV5-1|.|TRBJ2-2|few
CASKEAYRNTGELFF
>TRBV28|.|TRBJ1-5|.
CASATQGQPQHF
>TRBV14|.|TRBJ1-4|few
CASSQVRGRWEKLFF
>TRBV29-1|.|TRBJ2-1|few
CSVEDLYGTQHNEQFF
>TRBV5-1|.|TRBJ2-2|few
CASLDRGGTGELFF
>TRBV12-3/TRBV12-4|TRBD2|TRBJ2-1|many
CASTLAGVASYNEQFF
>TRBV7-2|.|TRBJ2-3|many
CASSYRDTQYF
>TRBV12-3/TRBV12-4|TRBD2|TRBJ2-3|many
CASSSPAGGSTDTQYF
>TRBV12-3/TRBV12-4|TRBD1|TRBJ2-7|.
CASSPSRGQIYEQYF
>TRBV7-2|.|TRBJ2-1|many
CASSLAGDNEQFF
>TRBV30|.|TRBJ2-7|.
CAWSASSYEQYF
>TRBV24-1|.|TRBJ1-2|few
CATSTTFSGYTF
>TRBV4-2|TRBD2|TRBJ2-7|.
CALPVSGSTYEQYF
>TRBV7-8|.|TRBJ2-1|many
CASSFLIVEQFF
>TRBV28|TRBD2|TRBJ2-3|.
CASSFLPQGLRGLAGTSTDTQYF
>TRBV7-8|TRBD1|TRBJ1-4|many
CASSIVPGTGRNEKLFF
>TRBV18|.|TRBJ1-5|.
CASSDSGGSNQPQHF
>TRBV7-6|.|TRBJ1-1|few
CASSLTSHEAFF
>TRBV10-3|.|TRBJ1-5|many
CATRDIYSNQPQHF
>TRBV7-8|.|TRBJ2-2|many
CASSPRIAESPGELFF
>TRBV29-1|TRBD1|TRBJ2-2|few
CSVGQGVTGELFF
>TRBV7-2|TRBD2|TRBJ2-5|many
CASSLNPAGGGETQYF
>TRBV20-1|.|TRBJ1-6|.
CSARRSDSPLHF
>TRBV20-1|.|TRBJ2-7|few
CSARVGRGGSEQYF
>TRBV2|.|TRBJ1-1|many
CASRETGIWGAFF
>TRBV29-1|.|TRBJ1-2|many
CSVEGGLKYGYTF
>TRBV7-2|.|TRBJ2-1|many
CASSPGMGEQFF
>TRBV6-2/TRBV6-3|.|TRBJ2-7|.
CASSWGSNYEQYF
>TRBV4-1|.|TRBJ2-3|.
CASSQAVPGDFDMGDTQYF
>TRBV15|.|TRBJ2-1|.
CATSRDGLNEQFF
>TRBV7-2|.|TRBJ2-7|many
CASSMDYEQYF
>TRBV20-1|.|TRBJ1-1|.
CSARAQVSTEAFF
>TRBV5-1|TRBD1|TRBJ1-6|.
CASRTDRGATSPLHF
>TRBV4-3|.|TRBJ2-7|many
CASSQDRGAGVYEQYF
>TRBV28|TRBD1|TRBJ1-5|.
CASSYRDRGISNQPQHF
>TRBV28|TRBD1|TRBJ2-5|many
CASTGTEETQYF
>TRBV7-3|.|TRBJ2-7|many
CASSLQGGQSYEQYF
>TRBV7-8|TRBD1|TRBJ1-2|many
CASSLGTGANYGYTF
>TRBV7-2|.|TRBJ1-5|many
CASSFDSNQPQHF
>TRBV20-1|TRBD2|TRBJ2-2|few
CSAPLASGTSTGELFF
>TRBV20-1|.|TRBJ2-1|.
CSASIVSNEQFF